This passage covers 29 T cell receptor beta chains from one sample sequenced in a study of CD8 T cells in Susac syndrome. Random-hexamer reverse transcription was applied to about 0.5 to 1 ug RNA. Each CDR3 protein gets one entry after TCRdb re-called the immunoSEQ multiplex PCR reads with MiXCR. The data contain around 190,000 distinct CDR3 sequences, approximately 95% of them singletons. Material: CD8+ T cells from PBMCs. Receptors were obtained from a human donor with multiple sclerosis.

The rearrangement uses TRBV7-3 and TRBJ2-1, with TRBD1 as a possible D gene (5 bases). Germline values: CDR1 SGHTA, CDR2 FQGTGA. This CDR3 has 19 residues. V was pared by 1 base and J by 5 bases, with 24 bases between. CDR3 in amino acids: CASSLMGWELLGAHNEQFF. DNA for the CDR3: TGTGCCAGCAGCTTAATGGGTTGGGAACTCCTTGGGGCACACAATGAGCAGTTCTTC. Looking up the rest from reference TRBV7-3 and TRBJ2-1 gives the full variable domain: GAGVSQTPSNKVTEKGKYVELRCDPISGHTALYWYRQSLGQGPEFLIYFQGTGAADDSGLPNDRFFAVRPEGSVSTLKIQRTERGDSAVYLCASSLMGWELLGAHNEQFFGPGTRLTVL.

V usage is TRBV23-1 and J usage is TRBJ1-5, with no clear D. TRBV23-1 is an ORF, with its function uncertain. CDR3 length: 15 amino acids. Trimming shortened V by 0 bases and J by 1 base, and 7 bases separated the two germline ends. The CDR3 reads CASSQSARSNQPQHF. CDR3 nucleotide sequence: TGCGCCAGCAGTCAATCCGCCAGGAGCAATCAGCCCCAGCATTTT.

This clonotype has only one observation. The chain recombines TRBV3-1 with TRBJ2-7, with 7 bases lining up with TRBD1. This CDR3 comprises 17 residues. Trimming cost V 0 bases and J 3 bases; bases outside gene matches: 11. Germline CDR1 and CDR2: LGHDT and YNNKEL (reference sequence). This chain's CDR3 is CASSQDAGTEDYYEQYF. The CDR3, as DNA: TGTGCCAGCAGCCAAGACGCCGGGACAGAGGATTACTACGAGCAGTACTTC.

The gene calls are TRBV7-9 and TRBJ1-4, with D maybe TRBD1 (5 bases). The CDR3 has 16 amino acids. The germline gives CDR1 SEHNR, CDR2 FQNEAQ (reference sequence). The ends were cut back, 5 bases at V and 0 bases at J, with 13 bases in the middle. The CDR3, as DNA: TGTGCCAGCAGCGACCGACAGAGTGCAACTAATGAAAAACTGTTTTTT. Residues: CASSDRQSATNEKLFF.

The chain employs TRBV5-6 and TRBJ2-2, with 8 positions matching TRBD1. The CDR3 consists of 15 residues. Germline V gene data show CDR1 as SGHDT and CDR2 as YYEEEE. With V trimmed by 4 bases and J by 7 bases, 9 bases remained unmatched. This chain's CDR3 is CASSLYRGLHGELFF. CDR3 in DNA: TGTGCCAGCAGCCTCTACAGGGGGTTGCACGGGGAGCTGTTTTTT. The variable domain in full, completed from reference TRBV5-6 and TRBJ2-2, reads DAGVTQSPTHLIKTRGQQVTLRCSPKSGHDTVSWYQQALGQGPQFIFQYYEEEERQRGNFPDRFSGHQFPNYSSELNVNALLLGDSALYLCASSLYRGLHGELFFGEGSRLTVL.

This chain connects TRBV7-9 to TRBJ2-1; TRBD2 is a possible D gene (6 bases). V lost 11 bases and J lost 4, with 18 bases in between. Germline-derived CDR1 and CDR2 are SEHNR and FQNEAQ (reference sequence). The CDR3 contains 14 residues. The CDR3 sequence is CAATVAEGYNEQFF. CDR3 nucleotides: TGTGCCGCTACTGTAGCGGAAGGGTACAATGAGCAGTTCTTC.

This chain links TRBV20-1 with TRBJ2-7; D might be TRBD2 (5 bases). The V gene lost 0 bases and the J gene lost 2 bases, with 8 bases spanning the gap. Germline CDR1 DFQATT, CDR2 SNEGSKA (reference sequence). This CDR3 contains 13 residues. This CDR3 is CSAREAGTYEQYF. In DNA, the CDR3 is TGCAGTGCTAGAGAGGCCGGGACCTACGAGCAGTACTTC.

The rearrangement uses TRBV24-1 and TRBJ2-7; TRBD2 might be the D (6 bases). The CDR3 runs 13 residues. CDR1 KGHDR and CDR2 SFDVKD come from the germline V gene. Deletions cut 10 bases from V and 2 bases from J, with 14 bases between. CDR3 amino acids: CATDIAAPYEQYF. The CDR3 region has the DNA TGTGCCACAGACATAGCGGCGCCCTACGAGCAGTACTTC.

The chain uses TRBV12-3 or TRBV12-4 and TRBJ2-5; D gene ambiguous. The ends were cut back, 8 bases at V and 5 bases at J, with 12 bases in the middle. The CDR3 loop spans 12 amino acids. CDR3 sequence (DNA): TGTGCCAGCTCGTTGGCGCTCGAGACCCAGTACTTC. This translates into CASSLALETQYF.

The chain recombines TRBV5-1 with TRBJ2-5, with 8 bases lining up with TRBD1. Germline lookup yields CDR1 SGHRS and CDR2 YFSETQ. CDR3 length: 16 residues. The V and J ends lost 4 bases and 5 bases, in that order; junction bases with no gene match: 13. The CDR3 loop is CASSPRPDRVMETQYF. CDR3 coding DNA: TGCGCCAGCAGCCCCCGCCCGGACAGGGTAATGGAGACCCAGTACTTC.

The rearrangement joins TRBV7-8 to TRBJ1-2; D not certain. Per the germline V gene, CDR1 is SGHVS and CDR2 is FQNEAQ. Trimming cost V 5 bases and J 6 bases, with 13 bases left between them. The CDR3 totals 13 residues. CDR3 in amino acids: CASSPGTADGYTF. CDR3 nucleotides: TGTGCCAGCAGCCCGGGCACTGCGGATGGCTACACCTTC.

The chain recombines TRBV12-3 or TRBV12-4 with TRBJ1-5; the D is unclear. This CDR3 is built from 14 residues. V shed 4 bases and J shed 0 bases, with 7 bases lying between them. This CDR3 reads CASSSKNSNQPQHF. The CDR3, as DNA: TGTGCCAGCAGTTCCAAAAATAGCAATCAGCCCCAGCATTTT.

The chain uses TRBV18 and TRBJ2-7, with a weak D call TRBD1 (6 bases). V was trimmed by 6 bases and J by 0 bases, leaving 15 bases between them. Germline-derived CDR1 and CDR2 are KGHSH and LQKENI. The CDR3 extends over 15 amino acids. CDR3 residues: CASSQTGDSSYEQYF. The CDR3 DNA is TGTGCCAGCTCCCAGACAGGAGACAGCTCCTACGAGCAGTACTTC.

The rearrangement joins TRBV9 to TRBJ1-2; tentatively, D is TRBD1 (5 bases). The germline V gene encodes CDR1 SGDLS and CDR2 YYNGEE. V was cut by 2 bases and J by 5 bases, with 19 bases left in between. The length of the CDR3 is 16 residues. The CDR3: CASSVGGAGVRYGYTF. CDR3 sequence (DNA): TGTGCCAGCAGCGTGGGAGGGGCAGGCGTTCGGTATGGCTACACCTTC.

V is TRBV28 and J is TRBJ2-7; D gene uncertain. The CDR3 consists of 16 residues. Germline CDR1 reads MDHEN; CDR2 reads SYDVKM. The V end was cut by 2 bases, the J end by 4 bases, with 18 bases between. The DNA for the CDR3 is TGTGCCAGCAGTTTACCAACACCGGGCCCCAATTACGAGCAGTACTTC. Its translation is CASSLPTPGPNYEQYF.

The V gene is TRBV5-1, the J gene TRBJ2-3; a possible D gene is TRBD2 (6 bases). The germline V gene encodes CDR1 SGHRS and CDR2 YFSETQ. Trimming removed 5 bases from V and 0 bases from J, with 22 bases in between. The CDR3 is 18 amino acids. Here the CDR3 reads CASSYPISGDQSTDTQYF. The CDR3 region has the DNA TGCGCCAGCAGTTATCCGATTAGCGGCGATCAGAGCACAGATACGCAGTATTTT.

The rearrangement links TRBV20-1 to TRBJ1-2; D gene unclear. Trimming stripped 7 bases from V and 0 bases from J, with 12 bases between. This CDR3 contains 13 residues. The germline CDR1 and CDR2 sequences are DFQATT and SNEGSKA (reference sequence). The CDR3, as DNA: TGCAGTGTCCGAACCCCTTCTAACTATGGCTACACCTTC. This encodes CSVRTPSNYGYTF.

V and J are TRBV15 and TRBJ1-1; a weak D match, TRBD1 (6 bases). CDR1 and CDR2 from the germline V gene are LNHNV and YYDKDF (reference sequence). The CDR3 totals 17 residues. V lost 0 bases and J 4 bases, leaving 18 bases between the germline ends. The CDR3, as DNA: TGTGCCACCAGCAGAGATCTCCGTTCTTCAGGGGTCACTGAAGCTTTCTTT. Its translation: CATSRDLRSSGVTEAFF.

The chain recombines TRBV28 with TRBJ2-1; tentative D call: TRBD2 (6 bases). Trimming took off 3 bases at V and 9 bases at J, with 27 bases between the two ends. The CDR3 is 18 residues long. Germline CDR1 reads MDHEN; CDR2 reads SYDVKM. Written as DNA, the CDR3 is TGTGCCAGCAGTTTCCGTCTCTCTCGGAGGGCCGATTTTGTTGAGCAGTTCTTC. Translation gives CASSFRLSRRADFVEQFF.

This chain connects TRBV29-1 to TRBJ2-2; 9 bases match TRBD1. This CDR3 region has 14 residues. V was pared by 3 bases and J by 6 bases, with 5 bases of the junction left unmatched. Per the germline V gene, CDR1 is SQVTM and CDR2 is ANQGSEA. The chain's CDR3 is CSVEGTGKPGELFF. In DNA form, the CDR3 reads TGCAGCGTTGAGGGGACAGGGAAGCCCGGGGAGCTGTTTTTT.

The V gene is TRBV15, the J gene TRBJ2-3, with D unclear. The germline V gene has CDR1 LNHNV and CDR2 YYDKDF (reference sequence). V was cut by 2 bases and J by 10 bases, with 22 bases left in between. This CDR3 comprises 16 residues. As DNA, the CDR3 is TGTGCCACCAGCAGACTCTGGGGTTACGAGCCCTACGCGCAGTATTTT. Residues: CATSRLWGYEPYAQYF.

The V gene is TRBV7-2, the J gene TRBJ1-5; D gene ambiguous. Germline lookup yields CDR1 SGHTA and CDR2 FQGNSA. V lost 1 base, J lost 5 bases, and 12 bases lay in between. This CDR3 comprises 15 residues. CDR3 sequence (DNA): TGTGCCAGCAGCTTAGAGTCCGGGAGAGATCAGCCCCAGCATTTT. Translating it yields CASSLESGRDQPQHF. Using reference TRBV7-2 and TRBJ1-5 for the parts outside the CDR3, the full variable domain is GAGVSQSPSNKVTEKGKDVELRCDPISGHTALYWYRQSLGQGLEFLIYFQGNSAPDKSGLPSDRFSAERTGGSVSTLTIQRTQQEDSAVYLCASSLESGRDQPQHFGDGTRLSIL.

This CDR3 reads CASSTWTAPYEQYF. For the CDR3, the DNA is TGTGCCAGCAGCACCTGGACCGCACCCTACGAGCAGTACTTC. This chain connects TRBV3-1 to TRBJ2-7; the D is unclear. V lost 5 bases and J lost 2, with 13 bases in between. The germline V gene encodes CDR1 LGHDT and CDR2 YNNKEL (reference sequence). The CDR3 is 14 amino acids.

The chain has TRBV25-1 and TRBJ2-7; 11 nucleotides line up with TRBD1. This CDR3 region has 14 residues. V lost 3 bases to trimming and J lost 2 bases; unmatched junction nucleotides: 0. Germline assignment: CDR1 MGHDK and CDR2 SYGVNS. DNA of the CDR3: TGTGCCAGCAGTGAGGACAGGGGGCCCTACGAGCAGTACTTC. Its translation: CASSEDRGPYEQYF.

V is TRBV7-2 and J is TRBJ1-2, with unresolved D. The CDR3 sequence is 15 residues long. V was shortened by 5 bases and J by 3 bases, with 16 bases between the two germline ends. CDR1 is SGHTA and CDR2 is FQGNSA in the germline V gene. DNA for the CDR3: TGTGCCAGCAGCCCCTTTTGGCGGGCCTACTATGGCTACACCTTC. Its protein product is CASSPFWRAYYGYTF.

The chain employs TRBV29-1 and TRBJ2-7; no clear D gene. There are 11 residues in the CDR3. Germline values: CDR1 SQVTM, CDR2 ANQGSEA. V was shortened by 6 bases and J by 5 bases, with 11 bases between the two germline ends. The CDR3 DNA sequence: TGCAGCGTGGATGGCTTGGACGAGCAGTACTTC. Protein product: CSVDGLDEQYF.

This chain joins TRBV4-1 and TRBJ2-7; D tentatively reads TRBD1 or TRBD2 (5 bases each). The CDR3 consists of 14 residues. Germline V gene data show CDR1 as MGHRA and CDR2 as YSYEKL. With 2 bases removed from V and 2 bases from J, the gap between germline ends came to 10 bases. DNA for the CDR3: TGCGCCAGCAGCCAACCGGGACCTACCTACGAGCAGTACTTC. Amino acid sequence: CASSQPGPTYEQYF.

This chain connects TRBV15 to TRBJ2-5; 8 bases are a match to TRBD2. CDR1 and CDR2 (germline): LNHNV, YYDKDF (reference sequence). This CDR3 is built from 15 residues. Germline trimming cut 2 bases from V and 4 bases from J; bases unmatched to any gene: 6. CDR3 sequence (DNA): TGTGCCACCAGCAGATCGGGACTAGAGGTAGAGACCCAGTACTTC. Encoded protein: CATSRSGLEVETQYF.

The V and J genes are TRBV30 and TRBJ2-7; D ambiguous. There are 12 residues in the CDR3. V was clipped by 5 bases and J by 0 bases, with 8 bases between them. The germline gives CDR1 GTSNPN, CDR2 SVGIG (reference sequence). The CDR3 bases are TGTGCCTGGGGGTGGAGCTCCTACGAGCAGTACTTC. It yields the protein CAWGWSSYEQYF.